The following is a T cell receptor beta chain sequence with its context. Per the original methods: From reference gene primer amplification, estimates of nucleated cell counts were derived. Sequencing used immunoSEQ multiplex PCR; TCRdb keeps in-frame clones, though not all of them. The DNA gave D and trimming, while V, J and clone size come from that table. This sample has 200,000 to 300,000 clones, with 70% to 90% found just once. This entry comes from a study of blood T cell repertoires in COVID-19. Study context: Whether acute or convalescent, the COVID-19 samples came from the United States, Italy and Spain. The analysed material was cDNA or gDNA that came from T cells, B-cell-depleted T cells, or PBMCs.

The CDR3 is 12 residues long. V lost 4 bases and J 3 bases, leaving 9 bases between the germline ends. CDR1 and CDR2 from the germline V gene are SQVTM and ANQGSEA. Specimen: peripheral blood. The sequence was collected from a man over 45 with acute or convalescent COVID-19. The chain uses TRBV29-1 and TRBJ1-2, with a weak D call TRBD1 (5 bases). The CDR3 loop is CSVVGAYYGYTF. The CDR3 DNA is TGCAGCGTTGTAGGGGCGTACTATGGCTACACCTTC.